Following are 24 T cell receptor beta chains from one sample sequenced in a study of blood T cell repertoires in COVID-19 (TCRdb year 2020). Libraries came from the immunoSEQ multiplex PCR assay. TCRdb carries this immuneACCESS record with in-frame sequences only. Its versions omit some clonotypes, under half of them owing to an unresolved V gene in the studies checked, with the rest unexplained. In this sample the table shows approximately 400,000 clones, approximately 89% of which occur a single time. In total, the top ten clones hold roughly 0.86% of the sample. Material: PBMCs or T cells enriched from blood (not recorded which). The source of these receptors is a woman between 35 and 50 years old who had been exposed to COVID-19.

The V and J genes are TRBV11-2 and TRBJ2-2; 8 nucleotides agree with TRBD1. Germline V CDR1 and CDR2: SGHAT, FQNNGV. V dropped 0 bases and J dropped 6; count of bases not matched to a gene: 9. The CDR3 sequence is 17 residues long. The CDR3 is CASSLDGTGYLSGELFF. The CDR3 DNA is TGTGCCAGCAGCTTAGATGGGACAGGTTATCTCTCCGGGGAGCTGTTTTTT.

The CDR3 protein is CASSPSDGYEQYF. The CDR3 DNA is TGTGCCAGCAGCCCCTCCGACGGGTACGAGCAGTACTTC. This rearrangement joins TRBV7-9 to TRBJ2-7; D gene ambiguous. The CDR3 runs 13 residues. From germline, CDR1 is SEHNR and CDR2 FQNEAQ (reference sequence). V dropped 5 bases and J dropped 4 bases, with 12 bases sitting between them.

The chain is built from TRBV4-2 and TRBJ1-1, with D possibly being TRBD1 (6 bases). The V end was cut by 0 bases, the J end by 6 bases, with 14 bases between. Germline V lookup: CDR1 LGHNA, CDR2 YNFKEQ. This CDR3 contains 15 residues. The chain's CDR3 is CASSQELRGNPEAFF. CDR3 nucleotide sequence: TGTGCCAGCAGCCAAGAACTCAGGGGCAACCCTGAAGCTTTCTTT.

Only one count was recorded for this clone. CDR3 sequence reads: CASSLYGGANTEAFF. For the CDR3, the DNA is TGTGCCAGCAGCTTGTATGGGGGCGCGAACACTGAAGCTTTCTTT. V is TRBV5-8 and J is TRBJ1-1, with D tentatively TRBD1 (6 bases). This CDR3 is 15 amino acids long. The germline gives CDR1 SGHTS, CDR2 YDEGEE. Trimming stripped 1 base from V and 1 base from J, with 11 bases between. Based on the CDR3 plus reference TRBV5-8 and TRBJ1-1, the full variable domain is EAGVTQSPTHLIKTRGQQATLRCSPISGHTSVYWYQQALGLGLQFLLWYDEGEERNRGNFPPRFSGRQFPNYSSELNVNALELEDSALYLCASSLYGGANTEAFFGQGTRLTVV.

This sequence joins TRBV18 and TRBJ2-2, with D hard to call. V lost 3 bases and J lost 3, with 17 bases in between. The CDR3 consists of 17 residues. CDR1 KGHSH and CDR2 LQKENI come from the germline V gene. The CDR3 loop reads CASSPTRQTADTGELFF. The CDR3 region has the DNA TGTGCCAGCTCACCGACGAGGCAGACGGCCGACACCGGGGAGCTGTTTTTT.

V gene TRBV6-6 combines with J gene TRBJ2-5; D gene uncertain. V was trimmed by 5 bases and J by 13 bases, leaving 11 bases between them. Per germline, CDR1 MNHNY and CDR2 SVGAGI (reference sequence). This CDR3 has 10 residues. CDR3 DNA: TGTGCCAGCAGTCTCACAGTGTGGTACTTC. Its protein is CASSLTVWYF.

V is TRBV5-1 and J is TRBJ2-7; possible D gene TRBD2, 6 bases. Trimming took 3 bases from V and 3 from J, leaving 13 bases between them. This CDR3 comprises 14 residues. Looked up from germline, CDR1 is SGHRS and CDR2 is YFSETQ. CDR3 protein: CASSSRGKGYEQYF. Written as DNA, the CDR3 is TGCGCCAGCAGCTCACGGGGGAAGGGCTACGAGCAGTACTTC.

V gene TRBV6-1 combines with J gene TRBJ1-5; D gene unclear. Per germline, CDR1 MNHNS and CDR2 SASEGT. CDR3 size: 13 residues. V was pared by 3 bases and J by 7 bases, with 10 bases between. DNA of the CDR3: TGTGCCAGCAGTGAGGCAGTGAAGCAGCCCCAGCATTTT. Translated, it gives CASSEAVKQPQHF.

CDR3 loop: CAYSQGTETSPLHF. CDR3 nucleotides: TGTGCCTATAGCCAGGGGACAGAAACATCACCCCTCCACTTT. The genes are TRBV30 and TRBJ1-6; 7 bases fit TRBD1. This CDR3 is 14 amino acids long. J gave up 10 bases and V 7 bases, and 13 bases lay outside the gene matches. The V gene's germline CDR1 is GTSNPN and CDR2 SVGIG (reference sequence).

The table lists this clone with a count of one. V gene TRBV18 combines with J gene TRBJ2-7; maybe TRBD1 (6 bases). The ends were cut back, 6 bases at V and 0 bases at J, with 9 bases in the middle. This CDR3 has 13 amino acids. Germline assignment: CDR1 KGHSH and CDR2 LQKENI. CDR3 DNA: TGTGCCAGCTCTGGGGACATCTCCTACGAGCAGTACTTC. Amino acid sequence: CASSGDISYEQYF.

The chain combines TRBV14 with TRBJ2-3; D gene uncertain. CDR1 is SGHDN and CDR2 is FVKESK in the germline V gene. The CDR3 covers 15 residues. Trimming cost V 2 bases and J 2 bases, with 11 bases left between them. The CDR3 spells CASSQLEPNTDTQYF. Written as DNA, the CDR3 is TGTGCCAGCAGCCAATTGGAGCCTAACACAGATACGCAGTATTTT.

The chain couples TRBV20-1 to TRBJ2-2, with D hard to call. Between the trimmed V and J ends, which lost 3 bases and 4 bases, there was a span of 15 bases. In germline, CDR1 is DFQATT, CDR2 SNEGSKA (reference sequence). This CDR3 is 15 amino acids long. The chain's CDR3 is CSASIPGISTGELFF. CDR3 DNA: TGCAGTGCTAGTATCCCAGGCATCAGCACCGGGGAGCTGTTTTTT.

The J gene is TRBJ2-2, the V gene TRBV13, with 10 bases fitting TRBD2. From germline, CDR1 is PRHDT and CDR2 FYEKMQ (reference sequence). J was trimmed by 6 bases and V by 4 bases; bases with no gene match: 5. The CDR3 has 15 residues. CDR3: CASSSAGGPPGELFF. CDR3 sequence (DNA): TGTGCCAGCAGCTCAGCGGGAGGGCCTCCCGGGGAGCTGTTTTTT.

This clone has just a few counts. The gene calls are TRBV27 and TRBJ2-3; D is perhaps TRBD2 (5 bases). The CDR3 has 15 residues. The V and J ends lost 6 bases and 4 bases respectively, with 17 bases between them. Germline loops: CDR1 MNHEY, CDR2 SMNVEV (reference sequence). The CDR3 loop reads CASSQPSLAADTQYF. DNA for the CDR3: TGTGCCAGCAGCCAACCCTCCCTAGCCGCAGATACGCAGTATTTT.

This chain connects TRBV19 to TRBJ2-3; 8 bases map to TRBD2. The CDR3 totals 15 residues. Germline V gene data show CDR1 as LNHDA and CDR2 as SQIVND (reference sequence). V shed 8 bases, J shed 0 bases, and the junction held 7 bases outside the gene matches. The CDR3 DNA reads TGTGCCAGTTCAAGGACTAGCCCTAGCACAGATACGCAGTATTTT. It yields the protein CASSRTSPSTDTQYF.

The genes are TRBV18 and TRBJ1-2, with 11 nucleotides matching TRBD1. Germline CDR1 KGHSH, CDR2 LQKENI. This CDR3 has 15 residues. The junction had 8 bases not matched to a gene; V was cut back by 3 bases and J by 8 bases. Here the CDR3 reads CASSPPGQGVWGYTF. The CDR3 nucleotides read TGTGCCAGCTCACCCCCGGGACAGGGGGTCTGGGGCTACACCTTC.

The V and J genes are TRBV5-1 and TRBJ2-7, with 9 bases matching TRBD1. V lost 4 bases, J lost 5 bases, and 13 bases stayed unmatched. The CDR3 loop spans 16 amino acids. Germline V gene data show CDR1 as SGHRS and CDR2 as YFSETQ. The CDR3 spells CASSRTGDRERDEQYF. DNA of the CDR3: TGCGCCAGCAGCCGAACAGGGGACAGGGAGAGGGACGAGCAGTACTTC.

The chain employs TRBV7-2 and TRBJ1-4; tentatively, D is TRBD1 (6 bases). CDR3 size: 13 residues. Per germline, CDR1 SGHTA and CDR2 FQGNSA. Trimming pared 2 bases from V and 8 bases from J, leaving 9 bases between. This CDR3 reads CASSLTGGEKLFF. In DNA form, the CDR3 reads TGTGCCAGCAGCTTAACGGGGGGCGAAAAACTGTTTTTT. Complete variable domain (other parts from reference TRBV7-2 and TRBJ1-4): GAGVSQSPSNKVTEKGKDVELRCDPISGHTALYWYRQSLGQGLEFLIYFQGNSAPDKSGLPSDRFSAERTGGSVSTLTIQRTQQEDSAVYLCASSLTGGEKLFFGSGTQLSVL.

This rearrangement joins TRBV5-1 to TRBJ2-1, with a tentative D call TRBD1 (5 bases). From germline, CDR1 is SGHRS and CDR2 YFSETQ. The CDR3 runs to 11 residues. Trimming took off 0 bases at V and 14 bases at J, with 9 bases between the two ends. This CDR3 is CASSLEGVKFF. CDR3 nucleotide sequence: TGCGCCAGCAGCTTGGAAGGGGTAAAGTTCTTC.

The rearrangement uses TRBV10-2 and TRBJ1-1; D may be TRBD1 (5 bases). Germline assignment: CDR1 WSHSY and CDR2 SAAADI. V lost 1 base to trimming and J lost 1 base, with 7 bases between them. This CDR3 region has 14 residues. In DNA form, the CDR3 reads TGCGCCAGCAGTGAGTTCACAGGGAACACTGAAGCTTTCTTT. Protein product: CASSEFTGNTEAFF.

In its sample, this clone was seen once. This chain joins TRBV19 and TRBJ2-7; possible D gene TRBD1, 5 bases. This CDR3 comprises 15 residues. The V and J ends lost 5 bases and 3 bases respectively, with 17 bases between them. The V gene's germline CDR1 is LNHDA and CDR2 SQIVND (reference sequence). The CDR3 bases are TGTGCCAGTAGTGCCATCAGGGAAGGAAGCTACGAGCAGTACTTC. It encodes CASSAIREGSYEQYF.

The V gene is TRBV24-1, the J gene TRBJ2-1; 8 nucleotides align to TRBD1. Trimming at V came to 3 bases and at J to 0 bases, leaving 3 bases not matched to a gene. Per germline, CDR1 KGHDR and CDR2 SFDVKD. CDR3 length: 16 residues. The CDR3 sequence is CATSDPGQDSYNEQFF. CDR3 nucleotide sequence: TGTGCCACCAGTGATCCGGGACAGGACTCCTACAATGAGCAGTTCTTC.

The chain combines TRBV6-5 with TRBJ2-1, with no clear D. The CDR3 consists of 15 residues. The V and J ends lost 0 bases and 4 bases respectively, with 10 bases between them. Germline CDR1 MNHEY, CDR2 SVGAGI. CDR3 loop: CASSYSGQPYNEQFF. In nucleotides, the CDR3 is TGTGCCAGCAGTTACTCGGGCCAGCCTTACAATGAGCAGTTCTTC.

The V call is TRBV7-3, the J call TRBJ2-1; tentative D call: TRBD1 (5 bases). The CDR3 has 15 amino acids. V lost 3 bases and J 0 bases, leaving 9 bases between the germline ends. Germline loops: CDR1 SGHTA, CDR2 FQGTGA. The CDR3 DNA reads TGTGCCAGCAGCTTCAGGGCCTCCTCCTACAATGAGCAGTTCTTC. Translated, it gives CASSFRASSYNEQFF.